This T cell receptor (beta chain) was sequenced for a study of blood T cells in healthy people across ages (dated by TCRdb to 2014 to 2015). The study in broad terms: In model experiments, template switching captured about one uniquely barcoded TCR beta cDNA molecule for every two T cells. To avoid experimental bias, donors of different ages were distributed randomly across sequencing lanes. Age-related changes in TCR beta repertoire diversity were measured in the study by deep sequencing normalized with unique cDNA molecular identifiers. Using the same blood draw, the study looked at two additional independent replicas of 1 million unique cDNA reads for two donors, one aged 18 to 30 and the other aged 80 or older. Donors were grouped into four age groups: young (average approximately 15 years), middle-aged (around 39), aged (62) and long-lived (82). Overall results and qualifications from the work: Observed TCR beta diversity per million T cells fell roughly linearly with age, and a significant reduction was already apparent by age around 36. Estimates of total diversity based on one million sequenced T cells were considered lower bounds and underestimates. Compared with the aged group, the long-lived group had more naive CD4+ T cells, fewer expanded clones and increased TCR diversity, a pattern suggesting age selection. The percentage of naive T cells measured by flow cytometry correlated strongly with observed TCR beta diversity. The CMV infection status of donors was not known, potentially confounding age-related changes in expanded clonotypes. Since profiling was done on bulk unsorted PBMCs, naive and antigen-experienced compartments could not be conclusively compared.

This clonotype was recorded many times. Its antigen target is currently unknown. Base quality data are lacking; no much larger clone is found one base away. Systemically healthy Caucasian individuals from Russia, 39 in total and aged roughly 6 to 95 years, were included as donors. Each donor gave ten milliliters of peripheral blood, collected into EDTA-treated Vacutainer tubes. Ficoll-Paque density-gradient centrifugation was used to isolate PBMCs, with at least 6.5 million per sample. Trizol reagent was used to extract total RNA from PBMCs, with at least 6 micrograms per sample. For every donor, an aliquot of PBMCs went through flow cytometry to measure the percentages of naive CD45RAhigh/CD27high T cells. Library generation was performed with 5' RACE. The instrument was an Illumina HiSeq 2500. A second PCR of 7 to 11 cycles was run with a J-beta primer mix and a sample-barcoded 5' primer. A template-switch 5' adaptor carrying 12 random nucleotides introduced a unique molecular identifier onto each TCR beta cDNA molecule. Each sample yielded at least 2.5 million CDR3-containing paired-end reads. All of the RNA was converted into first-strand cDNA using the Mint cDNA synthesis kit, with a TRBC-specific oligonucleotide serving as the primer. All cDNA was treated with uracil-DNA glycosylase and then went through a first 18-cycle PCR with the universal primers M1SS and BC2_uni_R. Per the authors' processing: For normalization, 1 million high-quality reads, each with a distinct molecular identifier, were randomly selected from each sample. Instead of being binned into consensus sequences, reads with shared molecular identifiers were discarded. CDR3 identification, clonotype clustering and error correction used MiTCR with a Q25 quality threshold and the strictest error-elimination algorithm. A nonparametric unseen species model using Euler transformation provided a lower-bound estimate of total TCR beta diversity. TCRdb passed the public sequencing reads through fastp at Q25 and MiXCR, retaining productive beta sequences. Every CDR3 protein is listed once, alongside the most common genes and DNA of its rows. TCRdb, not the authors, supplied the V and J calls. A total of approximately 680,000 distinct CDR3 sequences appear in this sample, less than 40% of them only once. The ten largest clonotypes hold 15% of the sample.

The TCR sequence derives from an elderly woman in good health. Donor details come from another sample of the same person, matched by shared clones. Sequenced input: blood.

The DNA reads TGTGCCAGCAACCTCGAGAGGGGGGGGCTGGACGAGCAGTACTTC. This gives the protein CASNLERGGLDEQYF. Recombination joined TRBV5-5 with TRBJ2-7; TRBD2 could be the D gene, as 7 bases match. CDR1 SGHKS and CDR2 YYEKEE were looked up in the germline V gene (reference sequence). Including the terminal cysteine and phenylalanine, the CDR3 comprises 15 residues. The kept DNA is CDR3 alone, 45 bases in frame from the first base. V lost 6 bases and J lost 5 bases; the stretch between them is 21 bases long. Full variable domain (CDR3 extended with the reference TRBV5-5 and TRBJ2-7 proteins): DAGVTQSPTHLIKTRGQQVTLRCSPISGHKSVSWYQQVLGQGPQFIFQYYEKEERGRGNFPDRFSARQFPNYSSELNVNALLLGDSALYLCASNLERGGLDEQYFGPGTRLTVT.